This T cell receptor (beta chain) is drawn from a study of cytomegalovirus exposure and HLA in healthy donors. PCR involved 60 Vbeta and 13 Jbeta primers. TCRdb's copy holds only in-frame clones and misses some; the assay was immunoSEQ multiplex PCR. The sample lists around 270,000 clones, roughly 80% seen once, with roughly 0.3% in the top ten. Donors were nominally healthy when sampled, though unrecorded immune exposures were likely. The length of the CDR3 is 15 residues. J was trimmed by 2 bases and V by 4 bases; bases with no gene match: 4. Germline V CDR1 and CDR2: MNHNS, SASEGT. General observations from the study: Some V segments (TRBV6-2 and TRBV6-3 among them) were excluded as indistinguishable. There were reportedly fewer N-insertions in an Asian-associated ancestry cluster than the roughly 670-donor mean, in a later analysis. For TCR beta chains, V- and J-gene trimming was later linked to a missense DCLRE1C variant.

On this clone: What it binds is unknown.

This TCR derives from a girl between 2 and 10 years old in good health and CMV-seronegative. The sequenced material came from PBMCs. The chain combines TRBV6-1 with TRBJ2-5; 10 bases are shared with TRBD2. The CDR3 bases are TGTGCCAGCAGTGGAAGGACTAGCGGACAAGAGACCCAGTACTTC. This translates into CASSGRTSGQETQYF.